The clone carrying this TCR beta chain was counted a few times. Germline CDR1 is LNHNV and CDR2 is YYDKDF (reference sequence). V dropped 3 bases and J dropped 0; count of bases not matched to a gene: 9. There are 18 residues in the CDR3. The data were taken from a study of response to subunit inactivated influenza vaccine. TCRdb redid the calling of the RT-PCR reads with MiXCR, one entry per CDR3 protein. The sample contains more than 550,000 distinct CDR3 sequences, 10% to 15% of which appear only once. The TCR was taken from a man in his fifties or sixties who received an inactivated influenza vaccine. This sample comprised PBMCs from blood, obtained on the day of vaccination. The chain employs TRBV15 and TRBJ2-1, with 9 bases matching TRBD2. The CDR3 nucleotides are TGTGCCACCAGCAGTCTACACCTTAGCGGGAGCTCCTACAATGAGCAGTTCTTC. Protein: CATSSLHLSGSSYNEQFF.